What follows are 18 T cell receptor beta chains derived from one specimen sequenced in a study of cytomegalovirus exposure and HLA in healthy donors. Researchers ran the PCR with 60 Vbeta and 13 Jbeta primers. Assay: immunoSEQ multiplex PCR; the TCRdb copy retains only in-frame clones and omits some. The sample shows 100,000 to 150,000 clones, roughly 78% of them seen only once. Sequenced input: PBMCs. These TCRs come from a man aged 50 to 59 in good health and CMV-seropositive.

This clone was seen a few times. The chain carries TRBV11-1 and TRBJ2-1, with D unresolved. CDR1 and CDR2 (germline): SGHAT, FQDESV (reference sequence). The length of the CDR3 is 16 residues. V dropped 1 base and J dropped 6 bases, with 16 bases sitting between them. CDR3 residues: CASSLEIISGLNEQFF. The CDR3 DNA sequence: TGTGCCAGCAGCTTAGAGATAATATCAGGCCTCAATGAGCAGTTCTTC.

This clone was picked up a small number of times. The chain couples TRBV6-1 to TRBJ2-5, with D possibly TRBD1 on 6 matching bases. The J call may be faulty, since TRBJ2-7 better matches the DNA end. In germline, CDR1 is MNHNS, CDR2 SASEGT. The CDR3 extends over 14 amino acids. The CDR3 nucleotides read TGTGCCGCAAAGGGGGACCGAGTTTCCTACGAGCAGTACTTC. It yields the protein CAAKGDRVSYEQYF.

CDR3 region: CASSLRGLAGSGANVLTF. CDR3 in DNA: TGTGCCAGCAGCTTAAGGGGACTAGCGGGCTCTGGGGCCAACGTCCTGACTTTC. This chain connects TRBV7-3 to TRBJ2-6; 12 bases match TRBD2. The CDR3 length is 18 residues. Per the germline V gene, CDR1 is SGHTA and CDR2 is FQGTGA. J lost 0 bases, V lost 1 base, and 1 base had no gene match. The full variable domain, rest sourced from reference TRBV7-3 and TRBJ2-6, is GAGVSQTPSNKVTEKGKYVELRCDPISGHTALYWYRQSLGQGPEFLIYFQGTGAADDSGLPNDRFFAVRPEGSVSTLKIQRTERGDSAVYLCASSLRGLAGSGANVLTFGAGSRLTVL.

The CDR3 coding sequence is TGCGCCAGCAGTGTGCGGATTAACACTGAAGCTTTCTTT. Amino acid sequence: CASSVRINTEAFF. V usage is TRBV10-1 and J usage is TRBJ1-1, with D unclear. Between the trimmed V and J ends, which lost 4 bases and 2 bases, there was a span of 8 bases. The germline CDR1 and CDR2 sequences are WNHNN and SYGVQD (reference sequence). The CDR3 has 13 amino acids.

This clone appeared a single time. Here the CDR3 DNA reads TGTGCCAGTAGTTCCCAGGGTTTTTGGCAGCCCCAGCATTTT. This codes for CASSSQGFWQPQHF. The rearrangement joins TRBV19 to TRBJ1-5, with a tentative D call TRBD1 (5 bases). The germline gives CDR1 LNHDA, CDR2 SQIVND (reference sequence). The V end lost 5 bases, the J end lost 7 bases, and 15 bases lay between the germline ends. The length of the CDR3 is 14 residues.

This clone has just a few counts. The chain links TRBV18 to TRBJ1-1; D unclear. The CDR3 spans 12 residues. The germline gives CDR1 KGHSH, CDR2 LQKENI. V was shortened by 3 bases and J by 8 bases, with 10 bases between the two germline ends. In DNA form, the CDR3 reads TGTGCCAGCTCACCTAAAATGGGCGAAGCTTTCTTT. It specifies CASSPKMGEAFF.

This clone occurred a few times. The chain carries TRBV5-6 and TRBJ1-5, with D possibly TRBD1 on 5 matching bases. With 1 base removed from V and 7 bases from J, the gap between germline ends came to 18 bases. The CDR3 extends over 16 amino acids. Looked up from germline, CDR1 is SGHDT and CDR2 is YYEEEE. CDR3 nucleotides: TGTGCCAGCAGCTTGCAGGGTGCGGGGCGGGAGCAGCCCCAGCATTTT. This gives the protein CASSLQGAGREQPQHF.

The chain joins TRBV4-3 to TRBJ1-6, with 8 positions matching TRBD1. There are 16 residues in the CDR3. Per the germline V gene, CDR1 is LGHNA and CDR2 is YSLEER. Losses at the gene ends were 5 bases for V and 7 bases for J; bases not matched to a gene: 10. The CDR3 reads CASSGQGAAFNSPLHF. CDR3 sequence (DNA): TGCGCCAGCAGCGGGCAGGGGGCGGCGTTCAATTCACCCCTCCACTTT.

V is TRBV27 and J is TRBJ1-5; 7 nucleotides line up with TRBD1. The germline V gene encodes CDR1 MNHEY and CDR2 SMNVEV (reference sequence). The CDR3 length is 15 residues. Losses at the gene ends were 4 bases for V and 6 bases for J; bases not matched to a gene: 9. In DNA form, the CDR3 reads TGTGCCAGCAGTTATCTCTCAGGGGGTGGTCAGCCCCAGCATTTT. Protein product: CASSYLSGGGQPQHF.

This clone was seen only a few times. This sequence joins TRBV2 and TRBJ1-5; D not resolved. Germline CDR1 SNHLY, CDR2 FYNNEI. V gave up 3 bases and J gave up 3 bases, with 12 bases separating them. This CDR3 has 15 amino acids. CDR3 DNA sequence: TGTGCCAGCAGTGAGGTGGGGAGGTACAATCAGCCCCAGCATTTT. This sequence encodes CASSEVGRYNQPQHF.

The CDR3: CASKSTEFFNYGYTF. CDR3 in DNA: TGTGCCAGCAAAAGTACAGAGTTTTTTAACTATGGCTACACCTTC. The genes are TRBV28 and TRBJ1-2; D is uncertain. Germline CDR1 MDHEN, CDR2 SYDVKM. The ends were cut back, 7 bases at V and 1 base at J, with 16 bases in the middle. This CDR3 has 15 amino acids.

The chain joins TRBV5-1 to TRBJ1-4; no clear D gene. Trimming pared 6 bases from V and 8 bases from J, leaving 20 bases between. Germline lookup yields CDR1 SGHRS and CDR2 YFSETQ. The CDR3 contains 15 residues. The CDR3 here is CASTPGGPQKEKLFF. For the CDR3, the DNA is TGCGCCAGCACCCCCGGAGGGCCCCAGAAGGAAAAACTGTTTTTT. Drawing the rest from reference TRBV5-1 and TRBJ1-4, the complete variable domain is KAGVTQTPRYLIKTRGQQVTLSCSPISGHRSVSWYQQTPGQGLQFLFEYFSETQRNKGNFPGRFSGRQFSNSRSEMNVSTLELGDSALYLCASTPGGPQKEKLFFGSGTQLSVL.

V and J are TRBV4-2 and TRBJ1-4; D gene uncertain. This CDR3 is built from 13 residues. In germline, CDR1 is LGHNA, CDR2 YNFKEQ. The germline V and J ends were trimmed by 1 base and 13 bases, with 13 bases remaining between them. DNA for the CDR3: TGTGCCAGCAGCCAAGGAGGGAGACGGGGACTGTTTTTT. Translating gives CASSQGGRRGLFF.

The chain couples TRBV6-1 to TRBJ2-7; 8 bases are shared with TRBD1. The germline gives CDR1 MNHNS, CDR2 SASEGT. This CDR3 has 15 amino acids. V shed 8 bases and J 2 bases; nucleotides not matched to a gene: 11. CDR3 in DNA: TGTGCCAGCGACCTAATGACAGGGGCCACCTACGAGCAGTACTTC. This gives the protein CASDLMTGATYEQYF.

This clone was picked up one time. This chain links TRBV5-1 with TRBJ1-3; 10 nucleotides agree with TRBD1. The CDR3 spans 19 residues. CDR1 SGHRS and CDR2 YFSETQ come from the germline V gene. The trim removed 2 bases at V and 0 bases at J, leaving 11 bases unmatched. CDR3 nucleotides: TGCGCCAGCAGCTTTACCGGGACAGGGGACATCCTCTCTGGAAACACCATATATTTT. Its protein is CASSFTGTGDILSGNTIYF.

The DNA of the CDR3 is TGTGCCAGCTCACCCAATACAGGGGGCGAGACCGAAGCTTTCTTT. Translated: CASSPNTGGETEAFF. V usage is TRBV18 and J usage is TRBJ1-1; the match to TRBD1 covers 9 bases. After removal of 3 bases from V and 8 bases from J, the junction contained 10 bases not matched to a gene. The germline V gene encodes CDR1 KGHSH and CDR2 LQKENI. The CDR3 runs to 15 residues.

The CDR3 DNA reads as TGTGCCAGCAGTTACTCGTGGGACATTAACTATGGCTACACCTTC. Residues: CASSYSWDINYGYTF. The chain recombines TRBV6-6 with TRBJ1-2; tentatively, D is TRBD1 (6 bases). Trimming cost V 0 bases and J 1 base, with 9 bases left between them. Germline CDR1 is MNHNY and CDR2 is SVGAGI (reference sequence). The CDR3 loop spans 15 amino acids.

V gene TRBV2 combines with J gene TRBJ2-1; 14 nucleotides align to TRBD2. Germline-derived CDR1 and CDR2 are SNHLY and FYNNEI. Trimming at V came to 7 bases and at J to 0 bases, leaving 14 bases not matched to a gene. This CDR3 comprises 20 residues. CDR3 in amino acids: CASNPRGTSGGKLSYNEQFF. The CDR3, as DNA: TGTGCCAGCAACCCCCGAGGGACTAGCGGGGGCAAACTCTCCTACAATGAGCAGTTCTTC.